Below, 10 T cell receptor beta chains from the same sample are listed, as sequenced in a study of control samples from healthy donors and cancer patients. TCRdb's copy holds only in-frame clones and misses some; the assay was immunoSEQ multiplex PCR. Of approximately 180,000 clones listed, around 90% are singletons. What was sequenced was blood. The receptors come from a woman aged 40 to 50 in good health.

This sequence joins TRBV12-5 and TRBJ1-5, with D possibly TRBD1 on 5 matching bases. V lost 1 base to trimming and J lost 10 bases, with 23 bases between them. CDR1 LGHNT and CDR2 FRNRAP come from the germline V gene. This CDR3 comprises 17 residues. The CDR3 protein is CASGLAIGTGLDRPQHF. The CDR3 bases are TGTGCTAGTGGTTTGGCCATAGGGACGGGCCTCGATAGACCCCAGCATTTT.

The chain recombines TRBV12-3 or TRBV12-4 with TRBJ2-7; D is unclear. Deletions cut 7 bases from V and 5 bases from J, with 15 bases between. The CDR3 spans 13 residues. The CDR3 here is CASTMGPSDEQYF. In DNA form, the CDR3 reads TGTGCCAGCACCATGGGCCCGTCAGACGAGCAGTACTTC.

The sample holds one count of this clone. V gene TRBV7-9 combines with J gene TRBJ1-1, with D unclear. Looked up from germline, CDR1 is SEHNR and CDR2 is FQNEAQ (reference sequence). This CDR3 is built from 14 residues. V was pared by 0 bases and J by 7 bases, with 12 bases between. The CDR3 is CASSLAEGSGEAFF. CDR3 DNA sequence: TGTGCCAGCAGCTTAGCGGAAGGGTCGGGTGAAGCTTTCTTT.

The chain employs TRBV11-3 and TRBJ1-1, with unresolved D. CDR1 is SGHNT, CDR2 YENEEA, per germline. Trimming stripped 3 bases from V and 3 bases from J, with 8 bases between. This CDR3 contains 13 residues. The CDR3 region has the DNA TGTGCCAGCAGCTTTACAGTCTACACTGAAGCTTTCTTT. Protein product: CASSFTVYTEAFF.

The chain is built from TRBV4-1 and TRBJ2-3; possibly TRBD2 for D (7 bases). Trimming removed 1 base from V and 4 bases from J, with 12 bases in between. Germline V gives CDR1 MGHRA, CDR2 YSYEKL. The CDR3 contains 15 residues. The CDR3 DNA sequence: TGCGCCAGCAGCCAAGCTAGGGGGGGGGCAGATACGCAGTATTTT. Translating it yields CASSQARGGADTQYF.

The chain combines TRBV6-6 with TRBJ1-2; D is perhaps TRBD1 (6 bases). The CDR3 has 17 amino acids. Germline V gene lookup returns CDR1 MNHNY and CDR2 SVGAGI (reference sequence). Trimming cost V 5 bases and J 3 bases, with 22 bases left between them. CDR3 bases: TGTGCCAGCAGTCCTACAACAGGGCAGGCCCCACACTATGGCTACACCTTC. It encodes CASSPTTGQAPHYGYTF.

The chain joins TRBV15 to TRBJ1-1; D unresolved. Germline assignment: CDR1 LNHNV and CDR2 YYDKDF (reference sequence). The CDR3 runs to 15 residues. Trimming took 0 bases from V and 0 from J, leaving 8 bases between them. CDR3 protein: CATSRDSQMNTEAFF. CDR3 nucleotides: TGTGCCACCAGCAGAGACAGCCAAATGAACACTGAAGCTTTCTTT. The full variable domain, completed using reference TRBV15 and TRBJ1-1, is DAMVIQNPRYQVTQFGKPVTLSCSQTLNHNVMYWYQQKSSQAPKLLFHYYDKDFNNEADTPDNFQSRRPNTSFCFLDIRSPGLGDTAMYLCATSRDSQMNTEAFFGQGTRLTVV.

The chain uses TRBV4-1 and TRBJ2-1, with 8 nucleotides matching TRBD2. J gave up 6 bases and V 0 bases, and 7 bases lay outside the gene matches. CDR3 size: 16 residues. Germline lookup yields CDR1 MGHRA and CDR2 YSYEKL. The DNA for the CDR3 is TGCGCCAGCAGCCAAGACTCGGGGGGGCGATCCAATGAGCAGTTCTTC. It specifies CASSQDSGGRSNEQFF.

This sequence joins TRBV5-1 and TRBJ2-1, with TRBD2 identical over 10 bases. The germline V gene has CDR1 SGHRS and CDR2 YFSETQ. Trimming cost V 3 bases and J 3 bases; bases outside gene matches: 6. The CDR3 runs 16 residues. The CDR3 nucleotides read TGCGCCAGCAGCTCTAGCGGGGGAAGAATCTACAATGAGCAGTTCTTC. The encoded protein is CASSSSGGRIYNEQFF.

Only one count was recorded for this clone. Here the CDR3 reads CASSIGGPDTQYF. For the CDR3, the DNA is TGTGCCAGTAGTATAGGAGGCCCCGATACGCAGTATTTT. V is TRBV19 and J is TRBJ2-3; D not certain. Trimming took 1 base from V and 6 from J, leaving 8 bases between them. The CDR3 contains 13 residues. Per germline, CDR1 LNHDA and CDR2 SQIVND (reference sequence). The entire variable domain, with the rest obtained from reference TRBV19 and TRBJ2-3, is as follows: DGGITQSPKYLFRKEGQNVTLSCEQNLNHDAMYWYRQDPGQGLRLIYYSQIVNDFQKGDIAEGYSVSREKKESFPLTVTSAQKNPTAFYLCASSIGGPDTQYFGPGTRLTVL.